These T cell receptor beta chains were read from a single sample in a study of tumor and adjacent non-tumor tissue in lung cancer. In TCRdb, the multiplex PCR reads were re-called with MiXCR into one record per CDR3 protein. The data show roughly 220,000 distinct CDR3 sequences, about two thirds seen once. Sample: lung tumor tissue. The source of these receptors is a man aged 55 to 70 with non-small cell lung cancer. CDR3s include the opening cysteine and the closing phenylalanine or tryptophan. Fields, in order: clone size, V gene, D gene, J gene, CDR3 protein, CDR3 DNA. D genes are given only for firm matches. Part of the rows lack a size; the others show once, few, many or a class for expanded clones.

clone_size: NA; v_call: TRBV4-3; d_call: NA; j_call: TRBJ2-3; cdr3_aa: CANSRRGSTDTQYF; cdr3_nt: TGCGCCAACAGCCGGAGAGGGAGCACAGATACGCAGTATTTT
clone_size: NA; v_call: TRBV12-3/TRBV12-4; d_call: NA; j_call: TRBJ2-5; cdr3_aa: CASRNRVGETQYF; cdr3_nt: TGTGCCAGCAGAAACAGGGTTGGAGAGACCCAGTACTTC
clone_size: NA; v_call: TRBV4-3; d_call: NA; j_call: TRBJ1-1; cdr3_aa: CASGTGSKIEAFF; cdr3_nt: TGCGCCAGCGGTACAGGGTCGAAGATTGAAGCTTTCTTT
clone_size: NA; v_call: TRBV10-2; d_call: TRBD1; j_call: TRBJ1-6; cdr3_aa: CDSSELRTGSDTLHF; cdr3_nt: TGCGACAGCAGTGAACTCCGGACAGGCTCTGATACCCTCCACTTT
clone_size: medium-sized; v_call: TRBV11-2; d_call: NA; j_call: TRBJ1-2; cdr3_aa: CASSSLGGGAFGYTF; cdr3_nt: TGTGCCAGCAGCTCCCTTGGGGGCGGAGCCTTCGGCTACACCTTC
clone_size: few; v_call: TRBV4-2; d_call: NA; j_call: TRBJ1-2; cdr3_aa: CASSQGPGERDGYTF; cdr3_nt: TGTGCCAGCAGCCAAGGCCCAGGGGAGCGAGATGGCTACACCTTC
clone_size: NA; v_call: TRBV29-1; d_call: NA; j_call: TRBJ2-7; cdr3_aa: CSLQRGSEQYF; cdr3_nt: TGCAGCCTGCAAAGGGGGAGCGAGCAGTACTTC
clone_size: NA; v_call: TRBV20-1; d_call: NA; j_call: TRBJ2-7; cdr3_aa: CNARPMTGNEQYF; cdr3_nt: TGCAATGCTAGACCGATGACAGGTAACGAGCAGTACTTC
clone_size: NA; v_call: TRBV29-1; d_call: TRBD2; j_call: TRBJ2-7; cdr3_aa: CSVRGSSGRSYEEYF; cdr3_nt: TGCAGCGTCCGGGGTTCTAGCGGGAGGTCCTACGAAGAGTACTTC
clone_size: NA; v_call: TRBV20-1; d_call: TRBD1; j_call: TRBJ1-2; cdr3_aa: CSASIAQGAGYTF; cdr3_nt: TGCAGTGCTAGTATTGCCCAGGGGGCTGGCTACACCTTC
clone_size: NA; v_call: TRBV4-1; d_call: NA; j_call: TRBJ2-7; cdr3_aa: CASSPTRGGYEQYF; cdr3_nt: TGCGCCAGCAGCCCAACAAGGGGGGGCTACGAGCAGTACTTC
clone_size: NA; v_call: TRBV6-1; d_call: TRBD1; j_call: TRBJ1-1; cdr3_aa: CASHPGGTENTEAFF; cdr3_nt: TGTGCCAGCCACCCAGGTGGGACAGAGAACACTGAAGCTTTCTTT
clone_size: NA; v_call: TRBV5-4; d_call: NA; j_call: TRBJ2-4; cdr3_aa: CASSLGTEKNIKYF; cdr3_nt: TGTGCCAGCAGCTTGGGGACAGAGAAAAACATTAAGTACTTC
clone_size: NA; v_call: TRBV6-1; d_call: TRBD1; j_call: TRBJ2-3; cdr3_aa: CASTEGADTQYF; cdr3_nt: TGTGCCAGCACCGAGGGGGCGGATACGCAGTATTTT
clone_size: NA; v_call: TRBV29-1; d_call: NA; j_call: TRBJ2-2; cdr3_aa: CSLGGETHTGELFF; cdr3_nt: TGCAGCCTTGGAGGGGAGACACACACCGGGGAGCTGTTTTTT
clone_size: NA; v_call: TRBV11-3; d_call: NA; j_call: TRBJ2-1; cdr3_aa: CSSTWSSYNEQFF; cdr3_nt: TGTTCCAGCACCTGGAGCTCCTACAATGAGCAGTTCTTC
clone_size: NA; v_call: TRBV7-2; d_call: NA; j_call: TRBJ1-5; cdr3_aa: CASSLVRSSHQPQHF; cdr3_nt: TGTGCCAGCAGCTTAGTCAGGAGCTCCCATCAGCCCCAGCATTTT
clone_size: many; v_call: TRBV5-5; d_call: NA; j_call: TRBJ1-1; cdr3_aa: CASSFSQGLTEAFF; cdr3_nt: TGTGCCAGCAGCTTTAGTCAGGGCCTCACTGAAGCTTTCTTT
clone_size: NA; v_call: TRBV6-6; d_call: NA; j_call: TRBJ2-3; cdr3_aa: CASCETGAGTDTQYF; cdr3_nt: TGTGCCAGCTGTGAAACGGGGGCAGGAACAGATACGCAGTATTTT
clone_size: NA; v_call: TRBV2; d_call: TRBD2; j_call: TRBJ2-1; cdr3_aa: CASSGLAGGPGEQFF; cdr3_nt: TGTGCCAGCAGCGGACTAGCGGGGGGGCCGGGTGAGCAGTTCTTC
clone_size: NA; v_call: TRBV12-3/TRBV12-4; d_call: TRBD2; j_call: TRBJ2-1; cdr3_aa: CVSSGGLAGGMSYNEQFF; cdr3_nt: TGTGTCAGCAGTGGGGGACTGGCGGGAGGTATGTCCTACAATGAGCAGTTCTTC
clone_size: few; v_call: TRBV6-2/TRBV6-3; d_call: NA; j_call: TRBJ1-1; cdr3_aa: CTTSYPYGNTEAFF; cdr3_nt: TGTACCACCAGTTACCCCTATGGGAACACTGAAGCTTTCTTT
clone_size: NA; v_call: TRBV18; d_call: NA; j_call: TRBJ2-5; cdr3_aa: CPSSPAETVMQETQYF; cdr3_nt: TGTCCCAGCTCACCAGCCGAGACAGTGATGCAAGAGACCCAGTACTTC
clone_size: NA; v_call: TRBV19; d_call: NA; j_call: TRBJ1-1; cdr3_aa: CANSISGTPNEAFF; cdr3_nt: TGTGCCAATAGTATCTCCGGGACCCCAAATGAGGCTTTCTTT
clone_size: NA; v_call: TRBV6-5; d_call: TRBD1; j_call: TRBJ1-4; cdr3_aa: CAGSCLSRGATNEKLFF; cdr3_nt: TGTGCCGGCAGTTGCCTTTCCAGGGGGGCAACTAATGAAAAACTGTTTTTT
clone_size: NA; v_call: TRBV11-3; d_call: TRBD1; j_call: TRBJ2-3; cdr3_aa: CVSSLDPLEVGGHTDTQYF; cdr3_nt: TGTGTCAGCAGCTTAGATCCCCTAGAAGTAGGGGGCCACACAGATACGCAGTATTTT
clone_size: NA; v_call: TRBV20-1; d_call: NA; j_call: TRBJ2-2; cdr3_aa: CSARDMNSGGTGELFF; cdr3_nt: TGCAGTGCTAGAGATATGAACAGTGGAGGCACCGGGGAGCTGTTTTTT
clone_size: NA; v_call: TRBV11-2; d_call: NA; j_call: TRBJ2-5; cdr3_aa: CASSPTMGGPKEIQYF; cdr3_nt: TGTGCCAGCAGCCCCACGATGGGGGGGCCAAAGGAGATCCAGTACTTC
clone_size: NA; v_call: TRBV12-3/TRBV12-4; d_call: NA; j_call: TRBJ1-5; cdr3_aa: CASSLGAFNQSQHF; cdr3_nt: TGTGCCAGCAGTTTAGGGGCGTTCAATCAGTCCCAGCATTTT
clone_size: NA; v_call: TRBV6-2/TRBV6-3; d_call: TRBD2; j_call: TRBJ2-1; cdr3_aa: CASSYSTGMAAGRGHEQFF; cdr3_nt: TGTGCCAGCAGTTACTCTACGGGGATGGCAGCGGGAAGAGGGCATGAGCAGTTCTTC
clone_size: NA; v_call: TRBV5-1; d_call: NA; j_call: TRBJ1-2; cdr3_aa: CASSLDASNYGYTF; cdr3_nt: TGCGCCAGCAGCTTGGACGCGTCTAACTATGGCTACACCTTC